Listed below are T cell receptor beta chains from one sample, sequenced in a study of T cells in localized non-small cell lung cancer. This table comes from immunoSEQ multiplex PCR, and its TCRdb copy is limited to in-frame clones, with some not included. The sample has about 560 clones; roughly 24% are singletons. The sample here was lung tumor tissue, taken before any cancer treatment. Every receptor here comes from a woman aged 35 to 75 with stage II squamous cell lung carcinoma. Both conserved end residues are part of each CDR3. The D gene is left open where the match is weak.

v_call	j_call	d_call	cdr3_aa	cdr3_nt
TRBV5-1	TRBJ1-1	NA	CASSLAGYYTEAFF	TGCGCCAGCAGCTTAGCAGGATACTACACTGAAGCTTTCTTT
TRBV19	TRBJ1-1	NA	CASSLRQNTEAFF	TGTGCCAGTAGTCTTAGACAGAACACTGAAGCTTTCTTT
TRBV9	TRBJ2-3	TRBD2	CASSERASGGSTDTQYF	TGTGCCAGCAGTGAAAGGGCTAGCGGGGGTAGCACAGATACGCAGTATTTT